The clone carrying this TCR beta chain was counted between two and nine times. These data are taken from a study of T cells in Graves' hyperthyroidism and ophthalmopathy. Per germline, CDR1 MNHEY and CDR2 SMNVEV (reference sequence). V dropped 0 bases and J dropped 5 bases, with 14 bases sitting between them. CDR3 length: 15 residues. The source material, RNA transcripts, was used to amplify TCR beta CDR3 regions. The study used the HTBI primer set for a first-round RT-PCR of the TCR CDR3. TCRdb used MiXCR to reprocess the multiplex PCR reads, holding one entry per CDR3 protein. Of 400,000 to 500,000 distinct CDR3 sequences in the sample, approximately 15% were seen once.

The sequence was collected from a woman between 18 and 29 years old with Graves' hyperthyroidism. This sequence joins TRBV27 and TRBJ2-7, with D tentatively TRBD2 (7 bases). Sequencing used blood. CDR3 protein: CASSLSAGAPHEQYF. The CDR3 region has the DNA TGTGCCAGCAGTTTATCGGCGGGGGCTCCCCACGAGCAGTACTTC.